These 17 T cell receptor beta chains originate from one sample sequenced in a study of cytomegalovirus exposure and HLA in healthy donors. The PCR made use of 60 Vbeta and 13 Jbeta primers. Using immunoSEQ multiplex PCR, the repertoire was profiled, and TCRdb retains in-frame clones only, with some absent. Among some 130,000 clones listed, 75% to 85% were seen once. The sample taken for sequencing was PBMCs. The receptors shown here come from a male donor in good health and CMV-seronegative.

V gene TRBV6-4 combines with J gene TRBJ2-1; TRBD2 agrees at 9 bases. The V segment lost 3 bases and the J segment 5 bases; nucleotides outside the gene matches: 5. The CDR3 consists of 15 residues. CDR1 is MRHNA, CDR2 SNTAGT, per germline. The CDR3 coding sequence is TGTGCCAGCAGTGAGCGGGCGGGGGGGAACAATGAGCAGTTCTTC. Its protein product is CASSERAGGNNEQFF.

This clone was recorded a few times. The chain has TRBV7-9 and TRBJ1-4, with 9 bases matching TRBD1. The V and J ends lost 4 bases and 7 bases, in that order; junction bases with no gene match: 7. The CDR3 has 15 amino acids. The V gene's germline CDR1 is SEHNR and CDR2 FQNEAQ (reference sequence). CDR3 nucleotide sequence: TGTGCCAGCAGCTCTGGACAGGGGCAGGTTGAAAAACTGTTTTTT. Protein sequence: CASSSGQGQVEKLFF.

The gene calls are TRBV4-2 and TRBJ2-2; D not certain. Per germline, CDR1 LGHNA and CDR2 YNFKEQ. This CDR3 spans 17 amino acids. V was cut by 2 bases and J by 6 bases, with 19 bases left in between. The CDR3 spells CASSQTIGSSVSGELFF. CDR3 DNA sequence: TGTGCCAGCAGCCAAACTATTGGGTCATCGGTATCCGGGGAGCTGTTTTTT.

This clone was detected only once. This chain uses TRBV11-3 with TRBJ2-1; D ambiguous. This CDR3 has 15 residues. Trimming pared 5 bases from V and 5 bases from J, leaving 16 bases between. Germline values: CDR1 SGHNT, CDR2 YENEEA. The CDR3 loop is CASSPRFISDNEQFF. CDR3 in DNA: TGTGCCAGCAGCCCCCGGTTCATAAGTGACAATGAGCAGTTCTTC.

The chain links TRBV7-9 to TRBJ1-1; D not certain. CDR1 and CDR2 (germline): SEHNR, FQNEAQ (reference sequence). V was cut by 5 bases and J by 3 bases, with 13 bases left in between. This CDR3 is 14 amino acids long. CDR3 amino acids: CASSPTRPDTEAFF. In nucleotides, the CDR3 is TGTGCCAGCAGCCCGACAAGGCCGGACACTGAAGCTTTCTTT.

As to this clone: The junction departs from germline at one end; a sequencing error may be responsible. This chain uses TRBV7-9 with TRBJ2-5, with 12 bases aligning to TRBD2. From germline, CDR1 is SEHNR and CDR2 FQNEAQ (reference sequence). The CDR3 consists of 13 residues. The CDR3 DNA sequence: TGTGCCAGCAGCCCAGGACTAGCGGGGTCCGGGGACTTC. Translated: CASSPGLAGSGDF. The variable domain in full, with the rest retrieved from reference TRBV7-9 and TRBJ2-5, is DTGVSQNPRHKITKRGQNVTFRCDPISEHNRLYWYRQTLGQGPEFLTYFQNEAQLEKSRLLSDRFSAERPKGSFSTLEIQRTEQGDSAMYLCASSPGLAGSGDFGPGTRLLVL.

On this clone: This CDR3 is missing its conserved last phenylalanine or tryptophan, likely due to a read error. This chain connects TRBV7-2 to TRBJ1-5; D is unresolved. V gave up 1 base and J gave up 1 base, with 11 bases separating them. In germline, CDR1 is SGHTA, CDR2 FQGNSA. The CDR3 spans 16 residues. The DNA of the CDR3 is TGTGCCAGCAGCTTAGGGAGGTCGGGGAGCAATCAGCCCCAGCATCTT. Translating it yields CASSLGRSGSNQPQHL.

The gene calls are TRBV18 and TRBJ2-2; D might be TRBD2 (5 bases). CDR1 and CDR2 from the germline V gene are KGHSH and LQKENI. The ends were cut back, 8 bases at V and 4 bases at J, with 17 bases in the middle. The CDR3 extends over 15 amino acids. The CDR3 nucleotides are TGTGCCAGCACTCGCTTGGCTAGCTCCACCGGGGAGCTGTTTTTT. This translates into CASTRLASSTGELFF.

The CDR3 spells CASSAWGGSYEQYF. CDR3 in DNA: TGTGCCAGCAGCGCGTGGGGGGGCTCCTACGAGCAGTACTTC. The J gene is TRBJ2-7, the V gene TRBV9, with 7 nucleotides matching TRBD2. CDR1 and CDR2 from the germline V gene are SGDLS and YYNGEE. J gave up 0 bases and V 3 bases, and 3 bases lay outside the gene matches. There are 14 residues in the CDR3.

This clone was picked up a small number of times. The gene calls are TRBV2 and TRBJ1-1; D unclear. Per germline, CDR1 SNHLY and CDR2 FYNNEI. Trimming shortened V by 7 bases and J by 0 bases, and 12 bases separated the two germline ends. This CDR3 is built from 14 residues. CDR3 sequence reads: CASTVAGMNTEAFF. The CDR3 bases are TGTGCCAGCACGGTGGCGGGAATGAACACTGAAGCTTTCTTT.

The V call is TRBV11-2, the J call TRBJ1-4; D is undetermined. CDR1 and CDR2 from the germline V gene are SGHAT and FQNNGV. V gave up 1 base and J gave up 0 bases, with 12 bases separating them. The CDR3 is made up of 17 amino acids. CDR3 sequence reads: CASSLGGRPSTNEKLFF. In DNA form, the CDR3 reads TGTGCCAGCAGCTTAGGCGGTCGGCCTTCAACTAATGAAAAACTGTTTTTT.

The chain carries TRBV18 and TRBJ2-5; TRBD2 might be the D (6 bases). The CDR3 has 14 amino acids. From germline, CDR1 is KGHSH and CDR2 LQKENI. V shed 3 bases and J shed 5 bases, with 13 bases lying between them. This CDR3 is CASSPGLGWETQYF. Here the CDR3 DNA reads TGTGCCAGCTCACCGGGACTGGGGTGGGAGACCCAGTACTTC. The entire variable domain, with the rest obtained from reference TRBV18 and TRBJ2-5, is as follows: NAGVMQNPRHLVRRRGQEARLRCSPMKGHSHVYWYRQLPEEGLKFMVYLQKENIIDESGMPKERFSAEFPKEGPSILRIQQVVRGDSAAYFCASSPGLGWETQYFGPGTRLLVL.

The chain combines TRBV5-1 with TRBJ2-2; D is uncertain. The CDR3 consists of 16 residues. V shed 3 bases and J shed 2 bases, with 14 bases lying between them. Germline V gene sequence: CDR1 SGHRS, CDR2 YFSETQ. The CDR3 nucleotides read TGCGCCAGCAGCTCTGGAGAGAGTCTAAACACCGGGGAGCTGTTTTTT. It is translated as CASSSGESLNTGELFF.

This sequence joins TRBV6-6 and TRBJ2-3, with TRBD2 as a possible D gene (6 bases). V dropped 4 bases and J dropped 5 bases, with 13 bases sitting between them. The CDR3 is 14 amino acids. Germline V gene data show CDR1 as MNHNY and CDR2 as SVGAGI (reference sequence). Written as DNA, the CDR3 is TGTGCCAGCAGTTCCTCACTAGCCATAGATACGCAGTATTTT. It translates to CASSSSLAIDTQYF.

The J gene is TRBJ1-1, the V gene TRBV12-5, with a possible D match to TRBD1 (6 bases). Trimming left V 1 base short and J 6 bases short, with 12 bases between. Germline V CDR1 and CDR2: LGHNT, FRNRAP. The CDR3 has 14 amino acids. CDR3 DNA: TGTGCTAGTGGTTTGGGTTATGACAGGCCTGAAGCTTTCTTT. Protein sequence: CASGLGYDRPEAFF.

With respect to this clone: The junction differs from germline at one of its ends, possibly a read error. The chain employs TRBV7-9 and TRBJ2-2; D remains ambiguous. The CDR3 runs 12 residues. CDR1 and CDR2 from the germline V gene are SEHNR and FQNEAQ (reference sequence). The chain's CDR3 is CSSSPTSGELFF. CDR3 DNA: TGTTCCAGCAGCCCGACTTCCGGGGAGCTGTTTTTT. The entire variable domain, with the rest obtained from reference TRBV7-9 and TRBJ2-2, is as follows: DTGVSQNPRHKITKRGQNVTFRCDPISEHNRLYWYRQTLGQGPEFLTYFQNEAQLEKSRLLSDRFSAERPKGSFSTLEIQRTEQGDSAMYLCSSSPTSGELFFGEGSRLTVL.

The chain links TRBV5-1 to TRBJ2-7, with 7 bases that match TRBD1. The CDR3 covers 14 residues. V shed 0 bases and J 1 base; nucleotides not matched to a gene: 1. Germline CDR1 SGHRS, CDR2 YFSETQ. CDR3 sequence reads: CASSLVDRSYEQYF. DNA for the CDR3: TGCGCCAGCAGCTTGGTGGACAGGTCCTACGAGCAGTACTTC.